These 30 T cell receptor beta chains originate from one sample sequenced in a study of blood T cell repertoires in COVID-19. The protocol was immunoSEQ multiplex PCR, while the TCRdb copy is restricted to in-frame clones and leaves out a portion. The top ten hold around 3.4% of the sample, which has under 300,000 clones, about 73% seen once. Sequenced input: peripheral blood. These receptors originate from an elderly woman with acute or convalescent COVID-19.

Comments on this clone: Other DNA sequences of this sample code for an identical CDR3. The rearrangement links TRBV18 to TRBJ2-7, with 9 bases fitting TRBD1. This CDR3 is 13 amino acids long. Losses at the gene ends were 6 bases for V and 4 bases for J; bases not matched to a gene: 4. Per the germline V gene, CDR1 is KGHSH and CDR2 is LQKENI. The CDR3 sequence: CASSRDRDYEQYF. CDR3 bases: TGTGCCAGCTCGAGGGACAGGGATTACGAGCAGTACTTC.

This sequence joins TRBV28 and TRBJ1-6; D is undetermined. V lost 6 bases and J 6 bases, leaving 12 bases between the germline ends. Germline values: CDR1 MDHEN, CDR2 SYDVKM. The CDR3 consists of 14 residues. CDR3 in amino acids: CASSETVVNSPLHF. The CDR3 DNA follows: TGTGCCAGCAGCGAAACAGTAGTTAATTCACCCCTCCACTTT.

This clone was recorded a few times. The rearrangement links TRBV3-1 (or the pseudogene TRBV3-2) to TRBJ1-6, with 8 bases that match TRBD1. The germline CDR1 and CDR2 sequences are LGHDT and YNNKEL (reference sequence). The CDR3 is 15 amino acids. The V gene end was trimmed by 2 bases and the J gene end by 7 bases; junction bases not matched to a gene: 4. The CDR3 DNA is TGTGCCAGCAGCCAATGGGACAGGAGGAATTCACCCCTCCACTTT. This sequence encodes CASSQWDRRNSPLHF.

This chain joins TRBV30 and TRBJ2-1; 8 positions agree with TRBD2. CDR1 and CDR2 from the germline V gene are GTSNPN and SVGIG (reference sequence). The CDR3 covers 16 residues. The ends lost 4 bases at V and 3 bases at J; junction bases unmatched: 11. CDR3 in DNA: TGTGCCTGGACCCCTCGGACTAGCATAGGCTACAATGAGCAGTTCTTC. Protein product: CAWTPRTSIGYNEQFF.

The rearrangement links TRBV7-9 to TRBJ2-7; TRBD1 aligns across 7 bases. Trimming cost V 3 bases and J 4 bases; bases outside gene matches: 3. Looked up from germline, CDR1 is SEHNR and CDR2 is FQNEAQ (reference sequence). There are 13 residues in the CDR3. The CDR3 nucleotides are TGTGCCAGCAGCTTGGGACAGCAGTACGAGCAGTACTTC. The encoded protein is CASSLGQQYEQYF.

The chain links TRBV2 to TRBJ2-7, with D possibly TRBD1 on 6 matching bases. CDR1 is SNHLY, CDR2 FYNNEI, per germline. The CDR3 sequence is 14 residues long. V gave up 5 bases and J gave up 0 bases, with 11 bases separating them. In nucleotides, the CDR3 is TGTGCCAGCAGTTCCGACAGGACCTCCTACGAGCAGTACTTC. It yields the protein CASSSDRTSYEQYF.

The gene calls are TRBV19 and TRBJ1-5, with D hard to call. Trimming took off 0 bases at V and 4 bases at J, with 31 bases between the two ends. CDR3 size: 22 residues. Germline V lookup: CDR1 LNHDA, CDR2 SQIVND (reference sequence). The CDR3 sequence: CASSIDPRYGVRGGNANQPQHF. DNA for the CDR3: TGTGCCAGTAGTATAGATCCCCGGTACGGGGTACGGGGTGGTAACGCGAATCAGCCCCAGCATTTT.

This clone came up a few times. The V and J genes are TRBV7-2 and TRBJ1-5; perhaps TRBD1 as D (5 bases). Germline V gene lookup returns CDR1 SGHTA and CDR2 FQGNSA. Deletions cut 4 bases from V and 7 bases from J, with 11 bases between. The CDR3 covers 13 residues. This CDR3 reads CASSSQGSQPQHF. As DNA, the CDR3 is TGTGCCAGCAGCTCCCAGGGAAGCCAGCCCCAGCATTTT.

The chain is built from TRBV6-5 and TRBJ1-1, with a possible D match to TRBD1 (5 bases). Deletions cut 2 bases from V and 9 bases from J, with 13 bases between. Germline V gene data show CDR1 as MNHEY and CDR2 as SVGAGI. This CDR3 has 13 residues. The CDR3 DNA is TGTGCCAGCAGTTACGCGGGAAGGGGCCAAGCTTTCTTT. This translates into CASSYAGRGQAFF.

This sequence joins TRBV19 and TRBJ1-5; TRBD1 is a possible D gene (6 bases). V shed 6 bases and J shed 6 bases, with 15 bases lying between them. The CDR3 consists of 14 residues. The germline V gene encodes CDR1 LNHDA and CDR2 SQIVND (reference sequence). CDR3 amino acids: CASRMAGAGQPQHF. The CDR3 region has the DNA TGTGCCAGTAGGATGGCAGGGGCCGGTCAGCCCCAGCATTTT.

This clone was counted once. Here the CDR3 DNA reads TGTGCCAGCAGCGTAGGCGGCTCAGTCGGGCAGCCCCAGCATTTT. Its protein product is CASSVGGSVGQPQHF. The chain recombines TRBV9 with TRBJ1-5, with D uncertain. With 0 bases removed from V and 7 bases from J, the gap between germline ends came to 14 bases. The CDR3 loop spans 15 amino acids. Germline CDR1 reads SGDLS; CDR2 reads YYNGEE.

This sequence joins TRBV27 and TRBJ1-2; TRBD1 is a possible D gene (5 bases). The V gene lost 5 bases and the J gene lost 0 bases, with 16 bases spanning the gap. In germline, CDR1 is MNHEY, CDR2 SMNVEV (reference sequence). This CDR3 has 16 residues. As DNA, the CDR3 is TGTGCCAGCAGTCCCTTAGGGGCGAGTTCTAACTATGGCTACACCTTC. Its translation: CASSPLGASSNYGYTF.

This chain uses TRBV19 with TRBJ1-1, with a weak D call TRBD1 (5 bases). This CDR3 has 12 residues. V lost 5 bases to trimming and J lost 4 bases, with 8 bases between them. Germline V lookup: CDR1 LNHDA, CDR2 SQIVND (reference sequence). CDR3 DNA: TGTGCCAGTAGTGGGGGGAGCACTGAAGCTTTCTTT. Translating it yields CASSGGSTEAFF.

CDR3 sequence reads: CASRGTGRLGQYF. The CDR3, as DNA: TGTGCCAGCAGGGGGACAGGGAGATTGGGGCAGTACTTC. The chain employs TRBV12-3 or TRBV12-4 and TRBJ2-7; 9 nucleotides agree with TRBD1. V lost 6 bases to trimming and J lost 9 bases; unmatched junction nucleotides: 9. The CDR3 extends over 13 amino acids.

The chain combines TRBV18 with TRBJ1-2, with 10 bases that match TRBD1. Germline trimming cut 5 bases from V and 7 bases from J; bases unmatched to any gene: 10. CDR1 and CDR2 from the germline V gene are KGHSH and LQKENI. The CDR3 is 15 residues long. The CDR3: CASSERTGGDGGYTF. Here the CDR3 DNA reads TGTGCCAGCTCAGAACGGACAGGGGGAGACGGTGGCTACACCTTC.

The J gene is TRBJ1-1, the V gene TRBV2; D is uncertain. V dropped 4 bases and J dropped 5 bases, with 14 bases sitting between them. The CDR3 consists of 14 residues. Germline CDR1 and CDR2: SNHLY and FYNNEI. CDR3 in amino acids: CASSASRDTTEAFF. The CDR3 DNA reads as TGTGCCAGCAGTGCCTCACGCGACACTACTGAAGCTTTCTTT.

The rearrangement links TRBV18 to TRBJ2-7, with TRBD2 as a possible D gene (5 bases). Trimming took off 3 bases at V and 5 bases at J, with 8 bases between the two ends. The CDR3 totals 12 residues. Germline lookup yields CDR1 KGHSH and CDR2 LQKENI. In DNA form, the CDR3 reads TGTGCCAGCTCACCCATAGCGAACGAGCAGTACTTC. Translated, it gives CASSPIANEQYF.

The rearrangement uses TRBV10-3 and TRBJ2-4; D uncertain. Per germline, CDR1 ENHRY and CDR2 SYGVKD. CDR3 length: 18 residues. V was cut by 4 bases and J by 0 bases, with 19 bases left in between. The CDR3 here is CAISAALVSTLAKNIQYF. CDR3 bases: TGTGCCATCAGTGCCGCGCTAGTTAGTACACTAGCCAAAAACATTCAGTACTTC.

This clone came up once. The chain combines TRBV24-1 with TRBJ2-5; TRBD1 matches at 10 bases. V shed 8 bases, J shed 13 bases, and the junction held 15 bases outside the gene matches. The CDR3 loop spans 14 amino acids. Germline-derived CDR1 and CDR2 are KGHDR and SFDVKD. CDR3 nucleotide sequence: TGTGCCACCATTCGAGGGGACAGGGGCGTTCGGGGGTACTTC. Translating gives CATIRGDRGVRGYF.

The chain carries TRBV19 and TRBJ1-5; D may be TRBD1 (5 bases). Germline lookup yields CDR1 LNHDA and CDR2 SQIVND (reference sequence). Deletions cut 7 bases from V and 1 base from J, with 8 bases between. This CDR3 comprises 13 residues. The CDR3 loop is CASKGVSNQPQHF. CDR3 DNA sequence: TGTGCCAGTAAAGGGGTAAGCAATCAGCCCCAGCATTTT.

The rearrangement uses TRBV6-2 or TRBV6-3 and TRBJ1-3, with 12 bases lining up with TRBD1. The germline V gene has CDR1 MNHEY and CDR2 SVGEGT. V trimming: 5 bases; J trimming: 3 bases; junction bases outside the gene matches: 8. The length of the CDR3 is 17 residues. CDR3 residues: CASSRPGQGAGGNTIYF. The CDR3 DNA follows: TGTGCCAGCAGTCGCCCGGGACAGGGGGCCGGTGGAAACACCATATATTTT.

The table lists this clone with a few counts. The chain couples TRBV6-5 to TRBJ1-2; TRBD1 is a possible D gene (6 bases). V shed 7 bases and J shed 5 bases, with 11 bases lying between them. Germline CDR1 reads MNHEY; CDR2 reads SVGAGI. The CDR3 is 12 amino acids. The CDR3 region is CASNPGTYGYTF. The CDR3 coding sequence is TGTGCCAGCAACCCAGGGACATATGGCTACACCTTC.

The chain employs TRBV20-1 and TRBJ2-3; TRBD2 is a possible D gene (6 bases). Germline V lookup: CDR1 DFQATT, CDR2 SNEGSKA (reference sequence). The CDR3 loop spans 11 amino acids. V gave up 5 bases and J gave up 8 bases, with 11 bases separating them. The CDR3 bases are TGCAGTGCTCGCCTGGGGGGTACGCAGTATTTT. It is translated as CSARLGGTQYF.

V is TRBV5-1 and J is TRBJ2-3; D is perhaps TRBD2 (6 bases). The germline CDR1 and CDR2 sequences are SGHRS and YFSETQ. CDR3 length: 16 residues. V was trimmed by 0 bases and J by 0 bases, leaving 11 bases between them. The CDR3 DNA is TGCGCCAGCAGCTTGGCCGGGGGAACTAGCACAGATACGCAGTATTTT. As protein: CASSLAGGTSTDTQYF. Combining the CDR3 with reference TRBV5-1 and TRBJ2-3 gives the whole variable domain KAGVTQTPRYLIKTRGQQVTLSCSPISGHRSVSWYQQTPGQGLQFLFEYFSETQRNKGNFPGRFSGRQFSNSRSEMNVSTLELGDSALYLCASSLAGGTSTDTQYFGPGTRLTVL.

The chain carries TRBV19 and TRBJ2-7; D is possibly TRBD2 (6 bases). There are 13 residues in the CDR3. The ends were cut back, 1 base at V and 3 bases at J, with 7 bases in the middle. Germline CDR1 and CDR2: LNHDA and SQIVND (reference sequence). The CDR3 DNA follows: TGTGCCAGTAGTATAGGACTAGGCTACGAGCAGTACTTC. Translated, it gives CASSIGLGYEQYF.

The V and J genes are TRBV27 and TRBJ1-4; D perhaps matches TRBD1 (6 bases). Germline CDR1 reads MNHEY; CDR2 reads SMNVEV (reference sequence). The V gene lost 5 bases and the J gene lost 4 bases, with 14 bases spanning the gap. The length of the CDR3 is 15 residues. The CDR3, as DNA: TGTGCCAGCAGTCGATACAGGGTTGATAATGAAAAACTGTTTTTT. As protein: CASSRYRVDNEKLFF.

This clone has at least ten counts. The chain carries TRBV7-2 and TRBJ2-7, with D maybe TRBD1 (5 bases). Trimming removed 1 base from V and 5 bases from J, with 15 bases in between. The CDR3 covers 15 residues. Germline CDR1 and CDR2: SGHTA and FQGNSA. CDR3 coding DNA: TGTGCCAGCAGCTTAGGGGGCGCCGCCTTCAACGAGCAGTACTTC. Translation: CASSLGGAAFNEQYF. Full variable domain (outside the CDR3, taken from reference TRBV7-2 and TRBJ2-7): GAGVSQSPSNKVTEKGKDVELRCDPISGHTALYWYRQSLGQGLEFLIYFQGNSAPDKSGLPSDRFSAERTGGSVSTLTIQRTQQEDSAVYLCASSLGGAAFNEQYFGPGTRLTVT.

The chain's CDR3 is CASSVDAGGPNEKLFF. As DNA, the CDR3 is TGTGCCAGCAGCGTAGATGCGGGAGGACCTAATGAAAAACTGTTTTTT. The chain employs TRBV9 and TRBJ1-4; D gene uncertain. V was clipped by 0 bases and J by 3 bases, with 12 bases between them. Germline CDR1 reads SGDLS; CDR2 reads YYNGEE. The CDR3 loop spans 16 amino acids.

The chain uses TRBV25-1 and TRBJ2-2; D not certain. The germline V gene encodes CDR1 MGHDK and CDR2 SYGVNS. The CDR3 has 14 amino acids. V was shortened by 5 bases and J by 1 base, with 8 bases between the two germline ends. The chain's CDR3 is CASSRVQNTGELFF. In nucleotides, the CDR3 is TGTGCCAGCAGTCGGGTCCAGAACACCGGGGAGCTGTTTTTT.

The chain employs TRBV5-1 and TRBJ1-4; 8 bases line up with TRBD1. CDR3 length equals 15 residues. With 1 base clipped from V and 3 bases from J, the junction kept 2 bases outside the gene matches. From germline, CDR1 is SGHRS and CDR2 YFSETQ. CDR3 sequence (DNA): TGCGCCAGCAGCTTGTCAGGGGGCTCTAATGAAAAACTGTTTTTT. This encodes CASSLSGGSNEKLFF.